These 7 T cell receptor beta chains share one sample of origin, sequenced in a study of CD8+CD57+ T cells in acquired aplastic anemia. TCR beta VDJ and CDR3 profiles were obtained from a genomic DNA template. TCRdb re-analysed the reads in MiXCR, keeping a single row per CDR3 protein. The data contain some 200,000 distinct CDR3 sequences, 30% to 40% of them seen just once; the ten biggest clones take up 1.1%. The sample comprised sorted CD4+, CD8+, or CD8+CD57+ T cells (not recorded which) from PBMCs. These receptors were collected from a human donor in good health, serving as a control.

This clonotype was observed at least ten times. The chain links TRBV19 to TRBJ1-5, with D perhaps TRBD1 (5 bases). The ends were cut back, 0 bases at V and 1 base at J, with 7 bases in the middle. CDR3 length: 15 residues. Germline loops: CDR1 LNHDA, CDR2 SQIVND (reference sequence). The DNA for the CDR3 is TGTGCCAGTAGTATAGAGGGACTGAGCAATCAGCCCCAGCATTTT. It yields the protein CASSIEGLSNQPQHF.

The V gene is TRBV19, the J gene TRBJ2-5; D is possibly TRBD2 (5 bases). The germline V gene has CDR1 LNHDA and CDR2 SQIVND (reference sequence). This CDR3 is 15 amino acids long. V was clipped by 9 bases and J by 4 bases, with 21 bases between them. CDR3 nucleotides: TGTGCCAGCAGCTCGTCCCTTGGCGCGGGAGAGACCCAGTACTTC. This translates into CASSSSLGAGETQYF.

This clonotype was recorded many times. The chain joins TRBV6-5 to TRBJ2-6, with D tentatively TRBD2 (6 bases). The germline V gene encodes CDR1 MNHEY and CDR2 SVGAGI. V gave up 2 bases and J gave up 2 bases, with 7 bases separating them. The CDR3 is made up of 15 amino acids. The CDR3 DNA follows: TGTGCCAGCAGTTACGGAGGGGCTGGGGCCAACGTCCTGACTTTC. Protein product: CASSYGGAGANVLTF.

This clonotype was detected many times. The chain is built from TRBV6-4 and TRBJ2-3; TRBD1 agrees at 8 bases. This CDR3 has 15 residues. V shed 4 bases and J 6 bases; nucleotides not matched to a gene: 9. Germline loops: CDR1 MRHNA, CDR2 SNTAGT. DNA for the CDR3: TGTGCCAGCAGTGTAATGGGACAGGCCAGGGATACGCAGTATTTT. Its protein product is CASSVMGQARDTQYF.

The CDR3 spells CAIRSGTGGIYEQYF. The CDR3 DNA follows: TGTGCCATCAGGAGTGGGACAGGGGGCATCTACGAGCAGTACTTC. V and J are TRBV10-3 and TRBJ2-7; 12 nucleotides line up with TRBD1. The CDR3 consists of 15 residues. J gave up 3 bases and V 6 bases, and 6 bases lay outside the gene matches. The germline gives CDR1 ENHRY, CDR2 SYGVKD.

V usage is TRBV20-1 and J usage is TRBJ2-1; 9 nucleotides match TRBD2. The CDR3 contains 14 residues. V trimming: 4 bases; J trimming: 5 bases; junction bases outside the gene matches: 6. Germline lookup yields CDR1 DFQATT and CDR2 SNEGSKA (reference sequence). DNA of the CDR3: TGCAGTGCTACCTTAGCGGGGGAGAACAATGAGCAGTTCTTC. It specifies CSATLAGENNEQFF.

This clonotype was observed many times. The chain couples TRBV9 to TRBJ1-3; D not resolved. The CDR3 spans 15 residues. Germline values: CDR1 SGDLS, CDR2 YYNGEE. The ends were cut back, 0 bases at V and 0 bases at J, with 7 bases in the middle. The CDR3 region has the DNA TGTGCCAGCAGCGTAGATTGGTCCTCTGGAAACACCATATATTTT. Encoded protein: CASSVDWSSGNTIYF.